These 20 T cell receptor beta chains were sequenced from one sample in a study of cytomegalovirus exposure and HLA in healthy donors. Researchers ran the PCR with 60 Vbeta and 13 Jbeta primers. Generated by immunoSEQ multiplex PCR, the TCRdb table keeps only in-frame clones and is missing some. The sample shows 65,000 to 85,000 clones, and roughly 2.4% sits with its ten largest clones. Material: PBMCs. All receptors derive from a female donor in good health and CMV-seropositive.

This rearrangement joins TRBV9 to TRBJ2-7, with TRBD1 as a possible D gene (5 bases). Trimming took 0 bases from V and 7 from J, leaving 17 bases between them. The CDR3 consists of 15 residues. CDR1 and CDR2 from the germline V gene are SGDLS and YYNGEE. The CDR3, as DNA: TGTGCCAGCAGCGTAGAAGTGGGCAGGGTGTGGGAGCAGTACTTC. It encodes CASSVEVGRVWEQYF.

V and J are TRBV29-1 and TRBJ1-2, with 9 bases that match TRBD1. V was pared by 3 bases and J by 5 bases, with 4 bases of the junction left unmatched. The V gene's germline CDR1 is SQVTM and CDR2 ANQGSEA. This CDR3 is built from 13 residues. CDR3: CSVEEGQGYGYTF. CDR3 nucleotides: TGCAGCGTTGAGGAGGGACAGGGTTATGGCTACACCTTC. The full variable domain, rest sourced from reference TRBV29-1 and TRBJ1-2, is SAVISQKPSRDICQRGTSLTIQCQVDSQVTMMFWYRQQPGQSLTLIATANQGSEATYESGFVIDKFPISRPNLTFSTLTVSNMSPEDSSIYLCSVEEGQGYGYTFGSGTRLTVV.

V gene TRBV29-1 combines with J gene TRBJ2-5, with D possibly being TRBD2 (7 bases). This CDR3 spans 14 amino acids. CDR1 and CDR2 from the germline V gene are SQVTM and ANQGSEA. Trimming cost V 3 bases and J 4 bases, with 15 bases left between them. CDR3 amino acids: CSVDRGALSETQYF. The DNA for the CDR3 is TGCAGCGTTGATCGGGGGGCCCTATCAGAGACCCAGTACTTC. The complete variable domain, with remaining parts taken from reference TRBV29-1 and TRBJ2-5, reads SAVISQKPSRDICQRGTSLTIQCQVDSQVTMMFWYRQQPGQSLTLIATANQGSEATYESGFVIDKFPISRPNLTFSTLTVSNMSPEDSSIYLCSVDRGALSETQYFGPGTRLLVL.

The V and J genes are TRBV29-1 and TRBJ1-1, with D maybe TRBD1 (5 bases). CDR1 and CDR2 from the germline V gene are SQVTM and ANQGSEA. This CDR3 contains 13 residues. The V end was cut by 6 bases, the J end by 0 bases, with 11 bases between. CDR3 residues: CSVETVMNTEAFF. DNA for the CDR3: TGCAGCGTAGAGACAGTGATGAACACTGAAGCTTTCTTT. The entire variable domain, with the rest obtained from reference TRBV29-1 and TRBJ1-1, is as follows: SAVISQKPSRDICQRGTSLTIQCQVDSQVTMMFWYRQQPGQSLTLIATANQGSEATYESGFVIDKFPISRPNLTFSTLTVSNMSPEDSSIYLCSVETVMNTEAFFGQGTRLTVV.

As for this clone: One junction end disagrees with the germline gene, perhaps due to a read error. The genes are TRBV7-9 and TRBJ1-2; TRBD1 might be the D (6 bases). This CDR3 is built from 12 residues. Germline V lookup: CDR1 SEHNR, CDR2 FQNEAQ (reference sequence). The CDR3 DNA reads TGTGCCAGCAGCTTAGGGGACACATTTCGCCACTTC. Encoded protein: CASSLGDTFRHF.

V and J are TRBV19 and TRBJ2-5; the match to TRBD2 covers 8 bases. Germline V CDR1 and CDR2: LNHDA, SQIVND (reference sequence). CDR3 length: 14 residues. The J segment lost 2 bases and the V segment lost 6 bases, leaving 5 bases of the junction unmatched. CDR3 region: CASSPSGGQETQYF. CDR3 nucleotides: TGTGCCAGTAGCCCTTCGGGGGGGCAAGAGACCCAGTACTTC.

V usage is TRBV19 and J usage is TRBJ2-7; 8 bases are shared with TRBD1. Per the germline V gene, CDR1 is LNHDA and CDR2 is SQIVND (reference sequence). This CDR3 has 14 residues. The J segment lost 1 base and the V segment lost 5 bases, leaving 4 bases of the junction unmatched. The CDR3 nucleotides read TGTGCCAGTAGTCCCAGGACAGGGTCCTACGAGCAGTACTTC. Translated: CASSPRTGSYEQYF.

This chain links TRBV5-6 with TRBJ2-7; D not resolved. There are 13 residues in the CDR3. Germline V lookup: CDR1 SGHDT, CDR2 YYEEEE. The germline V and J ends were trimmed by 3 bases and 6 bases, with 13 bases remaining between them. In nucleotides, the CDR3 is TGTGCCAGCAGCTATACAGAGTTGGTCGAGCAGTACTTC. Its protein product is CASSYTELVEQYF.

V gene TRBV30 combines with J gene TRBJ2-7; 9 nucleotides align to TRBD2. The CDR3 is 15 amino acids. Germline V lookup: CDR1 GTSNPN, CDR2 SVGIG (reference sequence). The junction had 12 bases not matched to a gene; V was cut back by 4 bases and J by 5 bases. The CDR3 protein is CAWISRREGSHEQYF. DNA of the CDR3: TGTGCCTGGATCTCCCGGCGGGAGGGATCCCACGAGCAGTACTTC.

The rearrangement joins TRBV28 to TRBJ1-2, with 7 nucleotides matching TRBD1. The CDR3 has 14 amino acids. The V segment lost 6 bases and the J segment 1 base; nucleotides outside the gene matches: 5. Germline V gives CDR1 MDHEN, CDR2 SYDVKM. The CDR3 DNA follows: TGTGCCAGCAGAAGACAGGGAGGTAACTATGGCTACACCTTC. As protein: CASRRQGGNYGYTF.

The gene calls are TRBV30 and TRBJ2-2; no definite D call. Deletions cut 0 bases from V and 4 bases from J, with 15 bases between. The germline V gene encodes CDR1 GTSNPN and CDR2 SVGIG (reference sequence). The CDR3 spans 16 residues. The CDR3 loop is CAWSVVGSVATGELFF. Here the CDR3 DNA reads TGTGCCTGGAGTGTTGTCGGGTCCGTGGCCACCGGGGAGCTGTTTTTT. Combining the CDR3 with reference TRBV30 and TRBJ2-2 gives the whole variable domain SQTIHQWPATLVQPVGSPLSLECTVEGTSNPNLYWYRQAAGRGLQLLFYSVGIGQISSEVPQNLSASRPQDRQFILSSKKLLLSDSGFYLCAWSVVGSVATGELFFGEGSRLTVL.

This chain joins TRBV7-2 and TRBJ2-3, with 7 bases aligning to TRBD2. Germline lookup yields CDR1 SGHTA and CDR2 FQGNSA. V shed 1 base and J 5 bases; nucleotides not matched to a gene: 3. The CDR3 length is 14 residues. The CDR3 sequence: CASSLVGEGDTQYF. As DNA, the CDR3 is TGTGCCAGCAGCTTAGTCGGGGAGGGAGATACGCAGTATTTT.

The CDR3 loop reads CATSRLTGISRTEAFF. The CDR3 DNA is TGTGCCACCAGCAGACTAACAGGGATTTCGAGAACTGAAGCTTTCTTT. The chain employs TRBV15 and TRBJ1-1, with D possibly TRBD1 on 6 matching bases. The CDR3 spans 16 residues. V was clipped by 2 bases and J by 5 bases, with 18 bases between them. The V gene's germline CDR1 is LNHNV and CDR2 YYDKDF (reference sequence).

This chain's CDR3 is CASSPQLAGVLSDEQFF. CDR3 coding DNA: TGTGCCAGCTCCCCCCAACTAGCGGGAGTTCTCAGCGATGAGCAGTTCTTC. The chain employs TRBV18 and TRBJ2-1, with 11 nucleotides matching TRBD2. With 6 bases clipped from V and 8 bases from J, the junction kept 15 bases outside the gene matches. The CDR3 totals 17 residues. CDR1 and CDR2 (germline): KGHSH, LQKENI.

CDR3 residues: CASSWGQGPYEQYF. CDR3 DNA sequence: TGTGCCAGCAGCTGGGGACAGGGCCCCTACGAGCAGTACTTC. The chain uses TRBV7-6 and TRBJ2-7, with TRBD1 matching over 9 bases. V lost 4 bases and J lost 2; bases outside the gene matches: 3. The CDR3 is 14 residues long. Germline V gene sequence: CDR1 SGHVS, CDR2 FNYEAQ. Filled out from reference TRBV7-6 and TRBJ2-7, the complete variable domain reads GAGVSQSPRYKVTKRGQDVALRCDPISGHVSLYWYRQALGQGPEFLTYFNYEAQQDKSGLPNDRFSAERPEGSISTLTIQRTEQRDSAMYRCASSWGQGPYEQYFGPGTRLTVT.

The gene calls are TRBV5-4 and TRBJ1-2, with D possibly being TRBD1 (6 bases). CDR3 size: 14 residues. Germline V lookup: CDR1 SGHNT, CDR2 YYREEE (reference sequence). V lost 0 bases to trimming and J lost 5 bases, with 11 bases between them. The CDR3 DNA reads TGTGCCAGCAGCTTGGAAAACAGGGTTTATGGCTACACCTTC. Translated: CASSLENRVYGYTF.

The chain is built from TRBV15 and TRBJ1-6, with D hard to call. V gave up 5 bases and J gave up 0 bases, with 5 bases separating them. Germline CDR1 reads LNHNV; CDR2 reads YYDKDF (reference sequence). The CDR3 is 14 amino acids. CDR3 DNA: TGTGCCACCAGCGGGAGCTCCTATAATTCACCCCTCCACTTT. Encoded protein: CATSGSSYNSPLHF.

The genes are TRBV6-6 and TRBJ1-5; D remains ambiguous. Germline V gene sequence: CDR1 MNHNY, CDR2 SVGAGI (reference sequence). V gave up 5 bases and J gave up 7 bases, with 12 bases separating them. The CDR3 has 13 residues. The CDR3 sequence: CASSPREGQPQHF. For the CDR3, the DNA is TGTGCCAGCAGTCCTCGAGAGGGACAGCCCCAGCATTTT.

The chain has TRBV9 and TRBJ2-7; 9 bases agree with TRBD1. This CDR3 comprises 13 residues. Looked up from germline, CDR1 is SGDLS and CDR2 is YYNGEE. The trim removed 3 bases at V and 5 bases at J, leaving 3 bases unmatched. In nucleotides, the CDR3 is TGTGCCAGCAGCGCACAGGGGGCCGACGAGCAGTACTTC. Residues: CASSAQGADEQYF.

The V call is TRBV7-2, the J call TRBJ2-7, with no clear D. Trimming took 5 bases from V and 2 from J, leaving 19 bases between them. Germline CDR1 and CDR2: SGHTA and FQGNSA. This CDR3 spans 16 amino acids. The CDR3: CASSTPFAVHPYEQYF. The CDR3 bases are TGTGCCAGCAGCACCCCGTTCGCGGTCCACCCCTACGAGCAGTACTTC.